One sample yielded the 21 T cell receptor beta chains listed below, sequenced in a study of graft-versus-host responses after intestinal transplantation. Processing was applied to graft tissue in order to liberate intraepithelial and lamina propria lymphocytes. Repertoires were generated with immunoSEQ multiplex PCR, while TCRdb's copy carries only in-frame clones and drops some. The sample holds about 63,000 clones, approximately 91% seen once. The sequenced sample was ileum tissue, obtained less than 400 days after transplant. The origin of the receptors is a human patient who received an intestinal transplant, so some T cells may come from the graft donor.

The V call is TRBV11-2, the J call TRBJ1-4; 9 bases line up with TRBD1. The V segment lost 5 bases and the J segment 8 bases; nucleotides outside the gene matches: 6. In germline, CDR1 is SGHAT, CDR2 FQNNGV. The CDR3 is made up of 14 amino acids. The CDR3 here is CASSRGTGIEKLFF. In DNA, the CDR3 is TGTGCCAGCAGCCGCGGGACAGGGATCGAAAAACTGTTTTTT.

The rearrangement uses TRBV7-8 and TRBJ2-1; the match to TRBD2 covers 13 bases. The V segment lost 5 bases and the J segment 15 bases; nucleotides outside the gene matches: 16. Germline values: CDR1 SGHVS, CDR2 FQNEAQ. The CDR3 contains 16 residues. This CDR3 is CASSPGLAGAENLWFF. As DNA, the CDR3 is TGTGCCAGCAGCCCCGGACTAGCGGGAGCAGAAAATCTATGGTTCTTC.

This clone was observed a few times. The chain links TRBV5-1 to TRBJ2-1, with 9 positions matching TRBD2. Trimming at V came to 3 bases and at J to 5 bases, leaving 9 bases not matched to a gene. This CDR3 has 16 amino acids. Germline-derived CDR1 and CDR2 are SGHRS and YFSETQ. The CDR3 loop is CASSSSGVYPDNEQFF. For the CDR3, the DNA is TGCGCCAGCAGCTCTAGCGGGGTTTATCCCGACAATGAGCAGTTCTTC.

This chain links TRBV9 with TRBJ2-3, with D unclear. The germline CDR1 and CDR2 sequences are SGDLS and YYNGEE. The CDR3 is made up of 14 amino acids. V was pared by 0 bases and J by 8 bases, with 13 bases between. The CDR3 sequence: CASSVAPAVPTQYF. As DNA, the CDR3 is TGTGCCAGCAGCGTAGCTCCGGCAGTCCCTACGCAGTATTTT.

The genes are TRBV27 and TRBJ1-2, with TRBD1 identical over 8 bases. Germline values: CDR1 MNHEY, CDR2 SMNVEV (reference sequence). This CDR3 is 14 amino acids long. J was trimmed by 4 bases and V by 5 bases; bases with no gene match: 6. The CDR3 loop is CASSTTGGRYGYTF. CDR3 nucleotide sequence: TGTGCCAGCAGTACTACAGGGGGACGCTATGGCTACACCTTC.

V usage is TRBV21-1 and J usage is TRBJ2-1; whether TRBD2, the table's D call, matches the DNA was not checked. TRBV21-1 is shown as a pseudogene. The CDR3 contains 16 residues. This CDR3 reads CASSYFRDYRYNEQFF. In DNA form, the CDR3 reads TGTGCCAGCAGCTATTTCCGGGACTATAGATACAATGAGCAGTTCTTC.

The V and J genes are TRBV4-1 and TRBJ1-5, with D uncertain. The CDR3 is made up of 14 amino acids. V dropped 7 bases and J dropped 0 bases, with 10 bases sitting between them. In germline, CDR1 is MGHRA, CDR2 YSYEKL. In nucleotides, the CDR3 is TGCGCCAGCACCGAAGATTATAGCAATCAGCCCCAGCATTTT. This gives the protein CASTEDYSNQPQHF.

The chain joins TRBV6-1 to TRBJ1-6; D remains unclear. This CDR3 has 13 residues. Germline assignment: CDR1 MNHNS and CDR2 SASEGT. The V and J ends lost 4 bases and 5 bases respectively, with 6 bases between them. The CDR3 DNA sequence: TGTGCCAGCAGTGGGCTTGATAATTCACCCCTCCACTTT. Translating gives CASSGLDNSPLHF.

The chain is built from TRBV6-5 and TRBJ1-5; 7 bases align to TRBD1. The germline CDR1 and CDR2 sequences are MNHEY and SVGAGI. This CDR3 is 15 amino acids long. V was clipped by 6 bases and J by 6 bases; unmatched bases: 11. The CDR3 region has the DNA TGTGCCAGCAGCCCCGGGCAGGGGGTTTTTCAGCCCCAGCATTTT. It is translated as CASSPGQGVFQPQHF.

In DNA, the CDR3 is TGTGCCAGCAGTGAAAGCGGCAGTACCTATGAAGCTTTCTTT. It specifies CASSESGSTYEAFF. V gene TRBV2 combines with J gene TRBJ1-1; D unresolved. V was cut by 2 bases and J by 7 bases, with 14 bases left in between. The CDR3 is made up of 14 amino acids. CDR1 and CDR2 (germline): SNHLY, FYNNEI.

This clone was seen a few times. CDR3 sequence: CASSKASIEF. The CDR3, as DNA: TGTGCCAGCAGCAAAGCTAGCATTGAATTC. The J gene is TRBJ2-7, the V gene TRBV21-1; the DNA was not compared with TRBD2, the D call given in the table. TRBV21-1 is a pseudogene. The CDR3 has 10 amino acids.

In its sample, this clone was seen once. The V gene is TRBV18, the J gene TRBJ1-6; tentatively, D is TRBD1 (5 bases). V lost 4 bases, J lost 7 bases, and 8 bases lay in between. CDR1 is KGHSH and CDR2 is LQKENI in the germline V gene. This CDR3 contains 13 residues. Here the CDR3 DNA reads TGTGCCAGCTCACGACAGCCAAATTCACCCCTCCACTTT. Amino acid sequence: CASSRQPNSPLHF.

The V and J genes are TRBV4-1 and TRBJ2-5; TRBD1 matches at 10 bases. CDR1 and CDR2 from the germline V gene are MGHRA and YSYEKL. The CDR3 contains 19 residues. Losses at the gene ends were 0 bases for V and 4 bases for J; bases not matched to a gene: 14. CDR3 loop: CASSQDPGTGARDGETQYF. CDR3 coding DNA: TGCGCCAGCAGCCAAGACCCCGGGACAGGGGCACGGGATGGAGAGACCCAGTACTTC.

V is TRBV27 and J is TRBJ2-7, with 7 bases matching TRBD1. V lost 6 bases to trimming and J lost 2 bases; unmatched junction nucleotides: 4. Germline-derived CDR1 and CDR2 are MNHEY and SMNVEV (reference sequence). This CDR3 comprises 13 residues. The CDR3 DNA reads TGTGCCAGCAGCGTGACAGGGCCCTACGAGCAGTACTTC. Translating gives CASSVTGPYEQYF.

As concerns this clone: This sample includes further DNA sequences coding for the same CDR3. The J gene is TRBJ1-5, the V gene TRBV11-2; 8 positions agree with TRBD1. Germline assignment: CDR1 SGHAT and CDR2 FQNNGV. The CDR3 extends over 15 amino acids. V trimming: 5 bases; J trimming: 3 bases; junction bases outside the gene matches: 6. CDR3 nucleotides: TGTGCCAGCAGCCCAGACAGGGGCCTCAATCAGCCCCAGCATTTT. Amino acids: CASSPDRGLNQPQHF.

CDR3 DNA sequence: TGCGCCAGCAGCCATAACAAGCTCCAGACTAGGGGGCTAACCTACGAGCAGTACTTC. Its protein product is CASSHNKLQTRGLTYEQYF. The J gene is TRBJ2-7, the V gene TRBV4-1; TRBD1 might be the D (7 bases). Germline CDR1 reads MGHRA; CDR2 reads YSYEKL. CDR3 size: 19 residues. V was trimmed by 3 bases and J by 2 bases, leaving 26 bases between them.

The chain links TRBV30 to TRBJ2-7; 8 bases are a match to TRBD1. Germline V gene data show CDR1 as GTSNPN and CDR2 as SVGIG (reference sequence). CDR3 length: 14 residues. The junction had 3 bases not matched to a gene; V was cut back by 2 bases and J by 0 bases. The CDR3 region is CAWSRTGLSYEQYF. For the CDR3, the DNA is TGTGCCTGGAGTCGGACAGGGCTCTCCTACGAGCAGTACTTC.

The J gene is TRBJ2-1, the V gene TRBV4-2; D call uncertain. The germline V and J ends were trimmed by 1 base and 8 bases, with 9 bases remaining between them. The V gene's germline CDR1 is LGHNA and CDR2 YNFKEQ. This CDR3 has 13 residues. In DNA form, the CDR3 reads TGTGCCAGCAGCCAAGCCAAGATGGATGAGCAGTTCTTC. Translating it yields CASSQAKMDEQFF.

The chain carries TRBV29-1 and TRBJ1-5; D unclear. The germline CDR1 and CDR2 sequences are SQVTM and ANQGSEA. The CDR3 is made up of 12 amino acids. The CDR3: CSAIFSNQPQHF. Here the CDR3 DNA reads TGCAGTGCTATCTTTAGCAATCAGCCCCAGCATTTT.

This chain joins TRBV28 and TRBJ2-3; D is perhaps TRBD1 or TRBD2 (5 bases each). From germline, CDR1 is MDHEN and CDR2 SYDVKM. V gave up 5 bases and J gave up 8 bases, with 8 bases separating them. CDR3 size: 11 residues. The CDR3 nucleotides are TGTGCCAGCAGTCCGAGGGGTACGCAGTATTTT. This gives the protein CASSPRGTQYF.

The rearrangement joins TRBV10-3 to TRBJ1-1, with D unclear. The CDR3 is 13 amino acids. In germline, CDR1 is ENHRY, CDR2 SYGVKD. Trimming stripped 1 base from V and 7 bases from J, with 10 bases between. CDR3 sequence (DNA): TGTGCCATCAGTGAGTTTTTTCAGATTGAAGCTTTCTTT. As protein: CAISEFFQIEAFF.